This record covers a single T cell receptor (beta chain). The target antigen is unknown. TCRbeta library construction was performed incorporating unique molecular identifiers. MiXCR, applied by TCRdb to the PCR reads, yields one record per CDR3 protein. Of 350,000 to 500,000 distinct CDR3 sequences in the sample, about 45% were seen once. The sample originates from a study of T-cell reconstitution after alpha-beta-depleted transplantation in children. Findings and caveats of the study: Recipient T cells and thymic progenitors that survived gave rise to the high TCRbeta diversity observed at day 60 in some patients. By one year post-transplant, T-cell counts and diversity largely arose from T cells that were newly produced. Expanded graft clones numbering several hundred reportedly gave rise to alpha-beta T cells about two months after transplant.

The V end lost 2 bases, the J end lost 7 bases, and 12 bases lay between the germline ends. In germline, CDR1 is DFQATT, CDR2 SNEGSKA (reference sequence). The CDR3 is 12 residues long. This material consisted of PBMCs, taken before TCRalphabeta/CD19-depleted stem cell transplant. The TCR originated in a girl aged 2 to 9 with aplastic anemia, due to receive a stem cell transplant. The chain combines TRBV20-1 with TRBJ2-7; D is uncertain. DNA of the CDR3: TGCAGTGCTAGATCCACCGCGCAGGAGCAGTACTTC. Translating it yields CSARSTAQEQYF.